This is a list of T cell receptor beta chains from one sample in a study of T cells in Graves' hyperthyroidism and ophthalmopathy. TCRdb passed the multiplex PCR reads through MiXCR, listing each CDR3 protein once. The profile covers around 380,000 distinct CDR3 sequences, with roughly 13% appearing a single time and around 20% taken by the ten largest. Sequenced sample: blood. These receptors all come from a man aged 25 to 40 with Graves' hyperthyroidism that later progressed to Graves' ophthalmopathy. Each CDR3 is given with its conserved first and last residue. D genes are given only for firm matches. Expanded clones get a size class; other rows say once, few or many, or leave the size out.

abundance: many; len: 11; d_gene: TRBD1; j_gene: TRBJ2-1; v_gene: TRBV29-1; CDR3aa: CSGTGGWEQFF; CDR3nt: TGCAGCGGAACAGGGGGCTGGGAGCAGTTCTTC
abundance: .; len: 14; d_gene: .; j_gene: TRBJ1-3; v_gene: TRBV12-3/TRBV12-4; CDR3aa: CASSSGSPGNTIYF; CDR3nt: TGTGCCAGCAGTTCCGGGTCTCCGGGAAACACCATATATTTT
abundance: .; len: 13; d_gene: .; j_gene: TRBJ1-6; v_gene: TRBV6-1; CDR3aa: CASSRPSGAPLHF; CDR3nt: TGTGCCAGCAGCCGCCCTTCGGGGGCACCCCTCCACTTT
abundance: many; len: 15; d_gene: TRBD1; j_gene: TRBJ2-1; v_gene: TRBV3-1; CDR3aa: CASSLGTGGYNEQFF; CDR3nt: TGTGCCAGCAGCCTAGGGACAGGGGGCTACAATGAGCAGTTCTTC
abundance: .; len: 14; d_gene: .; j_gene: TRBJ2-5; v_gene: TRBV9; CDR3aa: CASSVEVGRETQYF; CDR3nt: TGTGCCAGCAGCGTAGAGGTGGGGAGAGAGACCCAGTACTTC
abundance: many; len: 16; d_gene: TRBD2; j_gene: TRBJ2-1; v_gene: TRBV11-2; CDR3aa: CASSLGPAGVYNEQFF; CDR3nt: TGTGCCAGCAGCTTAGGACCAGCGGGGGTTTACAATGAGCAGTTCTTC
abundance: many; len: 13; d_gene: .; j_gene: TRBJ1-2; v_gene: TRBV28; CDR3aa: CAIATPRYYGYTF; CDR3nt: TGTGCCATCGCCACCCCTCGTTATTATGGCTACACCTTC
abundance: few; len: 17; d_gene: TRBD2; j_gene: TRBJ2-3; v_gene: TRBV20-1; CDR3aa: CSARDPSGGASTDTQYF; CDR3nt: TGCAGTGCTAGAGATCCTAGCGGGGGCGCTAGCACAGATACGCAGTATTTT
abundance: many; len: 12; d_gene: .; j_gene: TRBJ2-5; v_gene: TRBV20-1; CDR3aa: CSANGPAETQYF; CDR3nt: TGCAGTGCTAACGGACCAGCGGAGACCCAGTACTTC
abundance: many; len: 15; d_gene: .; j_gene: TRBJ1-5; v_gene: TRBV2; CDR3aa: CASSEERGLNQPQHF; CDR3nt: TGTGCCAGCAGTGAAGAGCGGGGGCTCAATCAGCCCCAGCATTTT
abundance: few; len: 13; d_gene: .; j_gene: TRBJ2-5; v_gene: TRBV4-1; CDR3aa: CASSQVSAETQYF; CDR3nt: TGCGCCAGCAGCCAAGTCTCGGCAGAGACCCAGTACTTC
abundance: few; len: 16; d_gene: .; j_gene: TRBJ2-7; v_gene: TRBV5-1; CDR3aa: CASSLGDPRSSYEQYF; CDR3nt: TGCGCCAGCAGCTTGGGGGACCCAAGAAGCTCCTACGAGCAGTACTTC
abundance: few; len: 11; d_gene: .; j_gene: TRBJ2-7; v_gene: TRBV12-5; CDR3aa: CASGLVDEQYF; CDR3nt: TGTGCTAGTGGTTTGGTCGACGAGCAGTACTTC
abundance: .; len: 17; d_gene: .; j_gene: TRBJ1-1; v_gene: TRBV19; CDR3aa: CASSTVDTFSLNTEAFF; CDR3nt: TGTGCCAGTAGTACCGTAGACACGTTTTCATTGAACACTGAAGCTTTCTTT
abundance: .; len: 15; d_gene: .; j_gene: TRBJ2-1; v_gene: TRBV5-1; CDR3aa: CASSLGQSPYNEQFF; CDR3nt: TGCGCCAGCAGCTTAGGGCAGAGCCCCTACAATGAGCAGTTCTTC
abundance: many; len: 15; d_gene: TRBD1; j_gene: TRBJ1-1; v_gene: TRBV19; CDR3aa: CASSLQGAGNTEAFF; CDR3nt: TGTGCCAGTAGTCTACAGGGGGCAGGGAACACTGAAGCTTTCTTT
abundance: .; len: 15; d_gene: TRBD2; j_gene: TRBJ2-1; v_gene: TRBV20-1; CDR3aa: CSASGLTSGYNEQFF; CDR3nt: TGCAGTGCTAGTGGTCTGACTAGCGGATACAATGAGCAGTTCTTC
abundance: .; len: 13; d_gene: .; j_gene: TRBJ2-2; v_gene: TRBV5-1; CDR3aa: CASSVTGTGGLFF; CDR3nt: TGCGCCAGCAGCGTCACAGGGACCGGGGGGCTGTTTTTT
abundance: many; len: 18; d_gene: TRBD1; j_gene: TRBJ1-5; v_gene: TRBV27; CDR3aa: CASSPGNGQVYSNQPQHF; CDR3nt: TGTGCCAGCAGTCCAGGCAATGGACAGGTCTATAGCAATCAGCCCCAGCATTTT
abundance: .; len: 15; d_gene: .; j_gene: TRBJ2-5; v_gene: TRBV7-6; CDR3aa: CASSLALGVLETQYF; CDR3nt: TGTGCCAGCAGCTTAGCTCTAGGGGTCCTGGAGACCCAGTACTTC
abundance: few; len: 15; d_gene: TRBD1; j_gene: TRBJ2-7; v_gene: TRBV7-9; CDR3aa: CASSPQGQGAGEQYF; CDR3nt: TGTGCCAGCAGCCCCCAGGGACAGGGGGCGGGCGAGCAGTACTTC
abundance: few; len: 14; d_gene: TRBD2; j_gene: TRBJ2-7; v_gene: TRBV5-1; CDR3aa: CASSIAGYSYEQYF; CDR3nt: TGCGCCAGCAGCATAGCGGGGTACTCCTACGAGCAGTACTTC
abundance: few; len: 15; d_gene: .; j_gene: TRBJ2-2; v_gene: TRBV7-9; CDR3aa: CASSQGTSWTGELFF; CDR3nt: TGTGCCAGCAGTCAGGGGACTTCCTGGACCGGGGAGCTGTTTTTT
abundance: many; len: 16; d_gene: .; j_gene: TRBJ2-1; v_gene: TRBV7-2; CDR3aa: CASSRAPGTRYNEQFF; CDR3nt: TGTGCCAGCAGCCGTGCGCCCGGGACCAGATACAATGAGCAGTTCTTC
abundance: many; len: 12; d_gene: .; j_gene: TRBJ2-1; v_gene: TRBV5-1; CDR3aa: CASSHGQSEQFF; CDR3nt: TGCGCCAGCAGCCACGGACAAAGCGAGCAGTTCTTC
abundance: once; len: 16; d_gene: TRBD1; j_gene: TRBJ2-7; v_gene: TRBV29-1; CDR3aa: CSVRQGYTPSSYEQYF; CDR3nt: TGCAGCGTTCGACAGGGGTATACCCCGAGCTCCTACGAGCAGTACTTC
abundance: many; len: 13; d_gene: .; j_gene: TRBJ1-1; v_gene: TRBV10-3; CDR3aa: CAIRYNENTEAFF; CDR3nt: TGTGCCATCAGGTACAATGAGAACACTGAAGCTTTCTTT
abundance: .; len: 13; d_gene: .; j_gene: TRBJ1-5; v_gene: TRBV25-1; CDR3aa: CASSVGRNQPQHF; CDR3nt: TGTGCCAGCAGTGTGGGCCGCAATCAGCCCCAGCATTTT
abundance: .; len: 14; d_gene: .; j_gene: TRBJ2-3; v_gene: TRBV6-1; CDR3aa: CASRPGSITDTQYF; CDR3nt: TGTGCCAGCAGACCAGGGAGTATCACAGATACGCAGTATTTT
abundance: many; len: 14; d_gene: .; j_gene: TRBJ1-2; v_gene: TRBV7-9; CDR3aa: CASSSGSGFYGYTF; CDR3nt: TGTGCCAGCAGCTCCGGGAGCGGTTTCTATGGCTACACCTTC
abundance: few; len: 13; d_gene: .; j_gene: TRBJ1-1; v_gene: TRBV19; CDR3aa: CASSIGPANRAFF; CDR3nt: TGTGCCAGTAGTATAGGTCCGGCAAATAGAGCTTTCTTT
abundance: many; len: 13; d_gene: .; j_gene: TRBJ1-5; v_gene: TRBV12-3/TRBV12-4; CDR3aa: CASRENSNQPQHF; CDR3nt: TGTGCCAGCAGAGAGAATAGCAATCAGCCCCAGCATTTT
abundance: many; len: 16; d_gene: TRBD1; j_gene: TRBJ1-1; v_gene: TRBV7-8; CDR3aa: CASSSLIRGKDTEAFF; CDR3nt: TGTGCCAGCAGCTCCTTGATCAGGGGGAAAGACACTGAAGCTTTCTTT
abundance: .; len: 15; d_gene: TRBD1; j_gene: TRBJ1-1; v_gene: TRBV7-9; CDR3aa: CASSTTGVGFPEAFF; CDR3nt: TGTGCCAGCAGCACTACAGGGGTTGGATTTCCTGAAGCTTTCTTT
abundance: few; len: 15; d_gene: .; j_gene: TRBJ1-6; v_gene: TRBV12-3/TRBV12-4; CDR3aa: CASSLGGRGDSPLHF; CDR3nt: TGTGCCAGCAGTTTGGGGGGGCGCGGGGATTCACCCCTCCACTTT
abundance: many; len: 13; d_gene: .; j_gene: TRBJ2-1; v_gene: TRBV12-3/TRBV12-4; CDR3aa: CASSQPLSNEQFF; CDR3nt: TGTGCCAGCAGTCAACCTTTGTCGAATGAGCAGTTCTTC
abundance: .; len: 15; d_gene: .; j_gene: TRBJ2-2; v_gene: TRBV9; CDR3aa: CASSVVPGGPGELFF; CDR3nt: TGTGCCAGCAGCGTAGTACCGGGCGGTCCCGGGGAGCTGTTTTTT
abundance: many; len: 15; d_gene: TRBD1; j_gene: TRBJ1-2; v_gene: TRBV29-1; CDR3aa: CSVASGTGGVDGYTF; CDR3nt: TGCAGCGTTGCCTCCGGGACAGGGGGAGTGGATGGCTACACCTTC
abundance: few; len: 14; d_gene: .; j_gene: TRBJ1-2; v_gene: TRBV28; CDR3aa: CASSLRQGSFGYTF; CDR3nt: TGTGCCAGCAGTTTAAGGCAGGGGTCCTTCGGCTACACCTTC
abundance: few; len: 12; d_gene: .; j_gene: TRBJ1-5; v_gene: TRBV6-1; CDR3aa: CASGVISQPQHF; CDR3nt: TGTGCCAGCGGGGTTATTAGTCAGCCCCAGCATTTT
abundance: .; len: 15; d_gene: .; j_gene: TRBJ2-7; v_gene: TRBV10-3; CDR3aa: CAIESQQGNTYEQYF; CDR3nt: TGTGCCATCGAGAGCCAGCAGGGTAATACCTACGAGCAGTACTTC
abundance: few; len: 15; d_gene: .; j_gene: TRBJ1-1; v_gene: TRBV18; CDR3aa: CASSPNHRVTAEAFF; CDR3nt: TGTGCCAGCTCACCAAACCACAGGGTGACGGCTGAAGCTTTCTTT
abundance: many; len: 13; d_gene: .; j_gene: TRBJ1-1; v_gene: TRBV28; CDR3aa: CASSTPLLSEAFF; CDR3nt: TGTGCCAGCAGCACCCCGCTGCTCAGTGAAGCTTTCTTT
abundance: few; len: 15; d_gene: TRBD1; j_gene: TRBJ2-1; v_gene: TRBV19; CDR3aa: CASSVGTGVSNEQFF; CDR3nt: TGTGCCAGTAGTGTCGGGACAGGGGTCTCCAATGAGCAGTTCTTC
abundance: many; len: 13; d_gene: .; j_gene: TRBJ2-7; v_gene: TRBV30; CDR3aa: CAWSVGGSYEQYF; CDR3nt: TGTGCCTGGAGTGTCGGCGGGTCCTACGAGCAGTACTTC
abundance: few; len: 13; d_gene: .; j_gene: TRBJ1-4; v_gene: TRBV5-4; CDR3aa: CASSLNRDEKLFF; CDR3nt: TGTGCCAGCAGCTTGAACAGGGATGAAAAACTGTTTTTT
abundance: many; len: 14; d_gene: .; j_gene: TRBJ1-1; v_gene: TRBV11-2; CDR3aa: CASSSVQEVTEAFF; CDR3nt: TGTGCCAGCAGTTCTGTGCAGGAAGTCACTGAAGCTTTCTTT
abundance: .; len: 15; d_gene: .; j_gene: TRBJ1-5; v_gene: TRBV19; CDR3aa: CASNIDSRAPQPQHF; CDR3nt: TGTGCCAGTAATATAGACAGCAGGGCTCCTCAGCCCCAGCATTTT